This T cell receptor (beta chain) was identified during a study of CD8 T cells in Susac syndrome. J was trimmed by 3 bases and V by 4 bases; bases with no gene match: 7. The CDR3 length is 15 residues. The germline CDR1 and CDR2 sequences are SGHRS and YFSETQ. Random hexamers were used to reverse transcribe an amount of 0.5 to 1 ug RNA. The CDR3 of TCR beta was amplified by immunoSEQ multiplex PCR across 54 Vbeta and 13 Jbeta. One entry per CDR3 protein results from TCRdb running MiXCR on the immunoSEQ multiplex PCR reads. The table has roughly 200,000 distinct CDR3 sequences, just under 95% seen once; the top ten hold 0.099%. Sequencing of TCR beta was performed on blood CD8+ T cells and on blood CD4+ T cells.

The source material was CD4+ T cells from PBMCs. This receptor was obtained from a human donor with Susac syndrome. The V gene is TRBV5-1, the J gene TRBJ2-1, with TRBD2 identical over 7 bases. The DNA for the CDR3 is TGCGCCAGCAGCCCTAGCGGTACTGACTACAATGAGCAGTTCTTC. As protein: CASSPSGTDYNEQFF.